The entry below describes one T cell receptor (beta chain). Germline V gives CDR1 SGHTA, CDR2 FQGNSA. V was clipped by 2 bases and J by 2 bases, with 15 bases between them. The CDR3 is 16 residues long. The data belong to a study of control samples from healthy donors and cancer patients. Measured with immunoSEQ multiplex PCR; TCRdb has only the in-frame clones, and not every one. The repertoire holds tens of thousands of clones, with 70% to 90% as singletons. The genes are TRBV7-2 and TRBJ1-1, with a tentative D call TRBD1 (6 bases). The TCR comes from a man between 60 and 75 years old in good health. The sequenced material came from blood. The chain's CDR3 is CASSLIPQGRNTEAFF. The CDR3 DNA reads TGTGCCAGCAGCTTAATCCCCCAGGGGAGAAACACTGAAGCTTTCTTT.